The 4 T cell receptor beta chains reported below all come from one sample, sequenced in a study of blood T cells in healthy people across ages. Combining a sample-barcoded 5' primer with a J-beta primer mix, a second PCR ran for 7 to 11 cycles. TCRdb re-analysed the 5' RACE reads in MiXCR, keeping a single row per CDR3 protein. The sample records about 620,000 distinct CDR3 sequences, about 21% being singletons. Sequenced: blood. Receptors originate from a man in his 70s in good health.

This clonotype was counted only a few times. The CDR3 region is CASSLAFAQRNNEQFF. CDR3 sequence (DNA): TGTGCCAGCAGCTTAGCTTTCGCACAGAGGAACAATGAGCAGTTCTTC. The V call is TRBV7-2, the J call TRBJ2-5; D is ambiguous. The DNA end is a closer match to TRBJ2-1, so the J assignment may be wrong. Germline CDR1 and CDR2: SGHTA and FQGNSA. The CDR3 is 16 residues long.

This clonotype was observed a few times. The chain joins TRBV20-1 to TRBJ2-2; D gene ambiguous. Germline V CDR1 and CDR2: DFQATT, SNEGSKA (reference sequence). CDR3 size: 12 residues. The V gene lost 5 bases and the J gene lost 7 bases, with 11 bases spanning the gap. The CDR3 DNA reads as TGCAGTGCTGCGGACCGTGTCGGGGAGCTGTTTTTT. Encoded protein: CSAADRVGELFF.

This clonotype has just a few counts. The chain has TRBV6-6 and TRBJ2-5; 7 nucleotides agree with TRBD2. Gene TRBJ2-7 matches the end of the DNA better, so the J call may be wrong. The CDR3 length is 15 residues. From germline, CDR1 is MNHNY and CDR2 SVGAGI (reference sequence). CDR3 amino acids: CASISGGAGVIEQYF. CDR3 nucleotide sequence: TGTGCCAGCATCAGCGGTGGGGCGGGAGTTATCGAGCAGTACTTC.

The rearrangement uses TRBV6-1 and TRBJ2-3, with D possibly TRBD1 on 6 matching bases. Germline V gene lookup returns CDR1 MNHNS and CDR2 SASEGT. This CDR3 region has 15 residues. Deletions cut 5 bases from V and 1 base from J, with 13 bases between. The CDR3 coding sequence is TGTGCCAGCAGTCCCCGGGACACCCGCACAGATACGCAGTATTTT. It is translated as CASSPRDTRTDTQYF.